This T cell receptor beta chain was sequenced for a study of blood T cell repertoires in COVID-19. Across the whole study: Material from acute and convalescent COVID-19 was sourced from the United States, Italy and Spain. T cells, B-cell-depleted T cells, or PBMCs supplied cDNA or gDNA.

V lost 0 bases and J 8 bases, leaving 14 bases between the germline ends. CDR1 is SGDLS, CDR2 YYNGEE, per germline. This CDR3 is 14 amino acids long. Per the original data handling: Amplified reference gene primers provided the basis for estimating nucleated cell counts. Only in-frame clones appear in the TCRdb table, and some are missing; sequencing was by immunoSEQ multiplex PCR. D and trimming were read from the DNA, whereas the V and J calls and clone size are those reported in that table. This table has 150,000 to 200,000 clones, 90% appearing once. The clonotype comes from a man aged 50 to 59 with acute or convalescent COVID-19. Sequenced input: peripheral blood. V gene TRBV9 combines with J gene TRBJ1-1; perhaps TRBD1 as D (6 bases). DNA of the CDR3: TGTGCCAGCAGCGTAGACGGACAGCGAGCCGAAGCTTTCTTT. It translates to CASSVDGQRAEAFF.